Below are 7 T cell receptor beta chains sequenced from a single sample in a study of CXCR3-negative and CXCR3-positive naive CD8 T cells. General study points: Comparison of naive cells showed more hydrophobic TRB CDR3s in CXCR3-positive than in CXCR3-negative naive cells.

Their cognate antigens are unknown. Carrying UMI labels, the TRB cDNA libraries were prepared through 5' RACE. TCRdb re-analyzed the 5' RACE reads; it lists each CDR3 protein once, without DNA. The sample holds some 64,000 distinct CDR3 sequences. The source material was naive CXCR3+ CD8+ T cells from blood. Described subset: CD45RO-CCR7+CD27+CD95- naive CD8+ T cells expressing CXCR3 (TNR3+). Source of these receptors: a human donor in good health. Some clones in this sample may be carry-over from other donors' samples.

The chain is built from TRBV7-9 and TRBJ2-5. Germline CDR1 is SEHNR and CDR2 is FQNEAQ (reference sequence). The CDR3 consists of 12 residues. CDR3 region: CASRSSAETQYF.

The chain carries TRBV7-2 and TRBJ2-7; TCRdb reports TRBD2, a call that lacks DNA to check it against. CDR3 size: 14 residues. Germline loops: CDR1 SGHTA, CDR2 FQGNSA. CDR3 in amino acids: CASSLGLAGYEQYF.

This chain joins TRBV5-1 and TRBJ2-1. CDR1 SGHRS and CDR2 YFSETQ come from the germline V gene. CDR3 length equals 12 residues. CDR3 loop: CASSLRINEQFF. Drawing the rest from reference TRBV5-1 and TRBJ2-1, the complete variable domain is KAGVTQTPRYLIKTRGQQVTLSCSPISGHRSVSWYQQTPGQGLQFLFEYFSETQRNKGNFPGRFSGRQFSNSRSEMNVSTLELGDSALYLCASSLRINEQFFGPGTRLTVL.

The V and J genes are TRBV27 and TRBJ1-1; without DNA, the TCRdb call of TRBD1 cannot be checked. Per germline, CDR1 MNHEY and CDR2 SMNVEV (reference sequence). CDR3 length equals 16 residues. The CDR3 sequence is CASSFWGEGADTEAFF.

The gene calls are TRBV7-2 and TRBJ2-7. The CDR3 runs 14 residues. Germline V gives CDR1 SGHTA, CDR2 FQGNSA. The CDR3 loop reads CASSSLPSNYEQYF.

V is TRBV5-1 and J is TRBJ2-1; the D call of TRBD2 rests on TCRdb alone, since no DNA is present to check it. This CDR3 comprises 13 residues. Germline loops: CDR1 SGHRS, CDR2 YFSETQ. CDR3 amino acids: CASSLGRGNEQFF.

The chain couples TRBV29-1 to TRBJ1-4. Germline CDR1 and CDR2: SQVTM and ANQGSEA. The CDR3 totals 14 residues. The CDR3 protein is CSVELWESNEKLFF.